These T cell receptor beta chains were read from a single sample in a study of T cells in Graves' hyperthyroidism and ophthalmopathy. TCRdb itself ran the multiplex PCR reads through MiXCR, one entry per CDR3 protein. This table has around 800,000 distinct CDR3 sequences, over 35% appearing once. Sequencing was carried out using blood. The receptors were sampled from a man aged 18 to 35 with Graves' hyperthyroidism. Each CDR3 is given without its conserved first and last residue.

cdr3_aa | v_call
ASSQGTETNQPQH | TRBV4-1
ASSQPGGAGGYT | TRBV4-1
ASSSTPGVGAEAF | TRBV5-6
ASSDGQGLGTEAF | TRBV10-2
ASGLPGGFNQPQH | TRBV6-1
SARKWREASYEQY | TRBV20-1
SARGLVATNEKLF | TRBV20-1
ASSLLTGGAYEQY | TRBV7-2
ASSSPGLVYAQY | TRBV7-8
ASSVTGGLGETQY | TRBV7-2
ASSLEAVNTEAF | TRBV5-1
SAVTGGRIQETQY | TRBV20-1
ASSLFWQSNQPQH | TRBV7-9
ASSLAPGTEETQY | TRBV7-7
ASSLGGSANYGYT | TRBV7-2
ASSIDGTGGNGELF | TRBV19
SVLNSGANVLT | TRBV29-1
ASSFDTGTGSPLH | TRBV7-9
AICSARDNTEAF | TRBV15
ASSLGYSSDTEAF | TRBV7-2
ASSPGGNRAYGYT | TRBV13
SAPGQGMLTNEKLF | TRBV20-1
ASSVGQTVQETQY | TRBV9
ASSESGQETQY | TRBV2
ASSLAGGQGLHY | TRBV12-3/TRBV12-4
SASLAGGPTDTQY | TRBV29-1
ASSLRVLGEQY | TRBV12-3/TRBV12-4
ATSDFGRGSLTGELF | TRBV24-1